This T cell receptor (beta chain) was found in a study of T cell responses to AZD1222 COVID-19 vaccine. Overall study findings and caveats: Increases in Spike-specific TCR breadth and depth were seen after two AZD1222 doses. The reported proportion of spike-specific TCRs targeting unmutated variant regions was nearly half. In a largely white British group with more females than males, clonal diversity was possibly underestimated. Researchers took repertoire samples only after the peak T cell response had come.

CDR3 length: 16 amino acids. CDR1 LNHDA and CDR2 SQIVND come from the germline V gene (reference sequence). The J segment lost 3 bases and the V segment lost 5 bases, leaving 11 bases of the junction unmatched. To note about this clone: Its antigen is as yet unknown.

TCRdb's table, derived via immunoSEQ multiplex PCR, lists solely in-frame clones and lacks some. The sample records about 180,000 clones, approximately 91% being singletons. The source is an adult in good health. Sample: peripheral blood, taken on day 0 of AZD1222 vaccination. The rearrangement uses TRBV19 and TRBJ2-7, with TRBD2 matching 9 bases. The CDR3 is CASSLVTSGRLYEQYF. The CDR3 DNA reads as TGTGCCAGTAGTTTAGTGACTAGCGGAAGACTCTACGAGCAGTACTTC.